This T cell receptor beta chain was captured in a study of neurological immune-mediated disorders. Notes on the study in general: The absence of shared CDR3 amino acid sequences among expanded clones across subjects suggests private repertoires in all groups.

Synthesis of cDNA was performed by 5'RACE using 10-nucleotide random UMIs. Whenever a sequencing run was performed, it yielded over 170 million TCR-beta sequences from 15-18 subjects. TCRdb independently ran MiXCR on the 5' RACE reads; one entry per CDR3 protein. The table records 35,000 to 40,000 distinct CDR3 sequences, approximately 10% of them present only once. The time point is: technical triplicate 1. A remark on this clonotype: What it binds is not known. Just one base apart from a much larger clone, this may be a read error.

The sample consisted of PBMCs. The TCR sequence derives from a man aged 60 to 75 with HTLV-1-associated myelopathy (HAM/TSP).

The chain's CDR3 is CASSPGASGYQGTQYF. CDR3 nucleotide sequence: TGCGCCAGCAGCCCTGGGGCCTCAGGGTACCAAGGGACCCAGTACTTC. The chain employs TRBV5-1 and TRBJ2-5; tentative D call: TRBD1 (5 bases). Germline V CDR1 and CDR2: SGHRS, YFSETQ. This CDR3 has 16 residues.